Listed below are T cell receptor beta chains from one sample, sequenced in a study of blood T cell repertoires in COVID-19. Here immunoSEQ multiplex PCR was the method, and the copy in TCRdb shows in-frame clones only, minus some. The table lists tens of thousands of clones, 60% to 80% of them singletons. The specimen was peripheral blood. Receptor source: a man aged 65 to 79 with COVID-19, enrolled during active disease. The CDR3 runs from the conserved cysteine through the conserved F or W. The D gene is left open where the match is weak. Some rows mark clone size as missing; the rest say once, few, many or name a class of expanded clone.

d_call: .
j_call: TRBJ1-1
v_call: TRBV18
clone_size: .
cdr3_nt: TGTGCCAGCTCACCAGGTGCGGATCAGGGTGAAGCTTTCTTT
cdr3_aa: CASSPGADQGEAFF

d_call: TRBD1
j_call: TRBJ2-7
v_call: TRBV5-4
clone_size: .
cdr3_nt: TGTGCCAGCAGCTTGAGACAGGGGGCCCCGGGCTACGAGCAGTACTTC
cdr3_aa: CASSLRQGAPGYEQYF

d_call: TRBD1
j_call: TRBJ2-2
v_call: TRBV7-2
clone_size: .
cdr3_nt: TGTGCCAGCAGCTGGGGACAGGTCCTCACCGGGGAGCTGTTTTTT
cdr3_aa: CASSWGQVLTGELFF

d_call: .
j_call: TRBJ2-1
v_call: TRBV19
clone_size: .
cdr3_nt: TGTGCCAGTGGGATTAGCGGTAGCTCCTACAATGAGCAGTTCTTC
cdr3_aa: CASGISGSSYNEQFF

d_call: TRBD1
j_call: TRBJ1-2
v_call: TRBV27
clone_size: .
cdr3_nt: TGTGCCAGCAGTCCCGACAGGGTCGGCTACACCTTC
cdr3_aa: CASSPDRVGYTF

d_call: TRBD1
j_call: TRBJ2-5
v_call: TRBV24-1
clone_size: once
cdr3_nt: TGTGCCACCAGTGACCAAACAGGGGGGTGGGAGACCCAGTACTTC
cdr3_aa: CATSDQTGGWETQYF

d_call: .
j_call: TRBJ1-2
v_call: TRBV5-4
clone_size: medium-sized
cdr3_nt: TGTGCCAGCAGCTTTAATCGGGGACACTCATATGGCTACACCTTC
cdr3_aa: CASSFNRGHSYGYTF

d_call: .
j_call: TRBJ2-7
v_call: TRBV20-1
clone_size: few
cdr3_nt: TGCAGTACTAGAGGACACTTCGAGCAGTACTTC
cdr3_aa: CSTRGHFEQYF

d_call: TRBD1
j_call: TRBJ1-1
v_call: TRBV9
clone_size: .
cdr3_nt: TGTGCCAGCAGCCCCCGGACAGGGGGGATCGCTGAAGCTTTCTTT
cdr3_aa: CASSPRTGGIAEAFF

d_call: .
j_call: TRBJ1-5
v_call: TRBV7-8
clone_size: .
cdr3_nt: TGTGCCAGCAGCCCCAACAGAGATCAGCCCCAGCATTTT
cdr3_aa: CASSPNRDQPQHF

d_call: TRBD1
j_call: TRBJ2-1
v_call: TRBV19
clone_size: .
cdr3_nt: TGTGCCAGTAGTAAGGGGACAGGAGGGTACAATGAGCAGTTCTTC
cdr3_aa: CASSKGTGGYNEQFF

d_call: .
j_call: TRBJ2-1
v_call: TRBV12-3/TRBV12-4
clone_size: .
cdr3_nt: TGTGCCAGCAGGCCGGGAGTTTACAATGAGCAGTTCTTC
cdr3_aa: CASRPGVYNEQFF

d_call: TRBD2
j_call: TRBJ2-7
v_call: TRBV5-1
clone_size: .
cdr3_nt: TGCGCCAGCAGCCGGACTAGCGGGAAACACGAGCAGTACTTC
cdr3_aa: CASSRTSGKHEQYF

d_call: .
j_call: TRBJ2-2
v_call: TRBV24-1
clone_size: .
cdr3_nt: TGTGCCACCAGTGATCCGGGAGAATTGGGCGCCGGGGAGCTGTTTTTT
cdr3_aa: CATSDPGELGAGELFF

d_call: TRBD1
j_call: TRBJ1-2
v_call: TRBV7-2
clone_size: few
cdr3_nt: TGTGCCAGCAGCTTCCTCGGGACAGGGGCCACCTATGGCTACACCTTC
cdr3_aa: CASSFLGTGATYGYTF

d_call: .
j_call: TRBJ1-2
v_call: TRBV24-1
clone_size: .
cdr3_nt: TGTGCCACCAGTGATTGGGTCCAGGGTCAAGGCTACACCTTC
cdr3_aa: CATSDWVQGQGYTF

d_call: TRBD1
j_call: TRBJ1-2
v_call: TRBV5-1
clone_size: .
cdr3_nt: TGCGCCAGCAGCTCGGGACAGACTAACTATGGCTACACCTTC
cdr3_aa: CASSSGQTNYGYTF

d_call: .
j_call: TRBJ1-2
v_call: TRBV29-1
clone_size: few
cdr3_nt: TGCAGCGTTGGGGAGGGGTACTATGGCTACACCTTC
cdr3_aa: CSVGEGYYGYTF

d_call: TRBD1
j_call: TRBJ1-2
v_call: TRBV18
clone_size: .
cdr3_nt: TGTGCCAGCTCACGGGACAGGGGTTCGTATGGCTACACCTTC
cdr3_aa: CASSRDRGSYGYTF

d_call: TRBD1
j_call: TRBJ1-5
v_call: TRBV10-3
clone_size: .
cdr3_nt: TGTGCCATCAGTGAGCAGGGGGTTGATCAGCCCCAGCATTTT
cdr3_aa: CAISEQGVDQPQHF

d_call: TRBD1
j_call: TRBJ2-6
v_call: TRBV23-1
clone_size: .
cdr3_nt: TGCGCCAGCAGTCAATTGGTTGGGGACAGGGCCTACTCTGGGGCCAACGTCCTGACTTTC
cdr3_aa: CASSQLVGDRAYSGANVLTF

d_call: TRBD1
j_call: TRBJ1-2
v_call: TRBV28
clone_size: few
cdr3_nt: TGTGCCAGCAGGCGACAGGGGATTACCTATGGCTACACCTTC
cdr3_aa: CASRRQGITYGYTF

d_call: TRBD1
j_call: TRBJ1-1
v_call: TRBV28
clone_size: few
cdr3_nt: TGTGCCAGCAGAGGGGGCGCGGGGTCCTGGGCTTTCTTT
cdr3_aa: CASRGGAGSWAFF

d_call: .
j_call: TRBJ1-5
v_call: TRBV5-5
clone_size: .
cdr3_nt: TGTGCCAGCAGCGCTGACAGAGACAATCAGCCCCAGCATTTT
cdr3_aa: CASSADRDNQPQHF

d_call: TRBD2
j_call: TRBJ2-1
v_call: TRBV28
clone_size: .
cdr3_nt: TGTGCCAGCAGTTTTGTAAGCGGGAGCTACAATGAGCAGTTCTTC
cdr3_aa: CASSFVSGSYNEQFF

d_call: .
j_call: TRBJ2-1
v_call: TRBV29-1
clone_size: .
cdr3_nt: TGCAGCGGGGGGGGACAGGTCTCCTACAATGAGCAGTTCTTC
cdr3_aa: CSGGGQVSYNEQFF

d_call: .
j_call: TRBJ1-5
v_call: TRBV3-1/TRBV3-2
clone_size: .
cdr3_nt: TGTGCCAGCAGCCACTCAGACAGGACTGTCCAGCCCCAGCATTTT
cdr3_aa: CASSHSDRTVQPQHF

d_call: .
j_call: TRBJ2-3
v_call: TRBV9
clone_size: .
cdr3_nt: TGTGCCAGCAGTAGGAACAGGGTGGGAGATACGCAGTATTTT
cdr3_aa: CASSRNRVGDTQYF

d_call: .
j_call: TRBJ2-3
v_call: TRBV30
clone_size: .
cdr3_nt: TGTGCCTGGAGCCTACTAGCCGTTAGCACAGATACGCAGTATTTT
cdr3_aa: CAWSLLAVSTDTQYF

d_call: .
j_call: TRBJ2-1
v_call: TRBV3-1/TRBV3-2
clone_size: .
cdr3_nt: TGTGCCAGCAGCCAAGGCCTAGTGGTAACATACAATGAGCAGTTCTTC
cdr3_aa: CASSQGLVVTYNEQFF

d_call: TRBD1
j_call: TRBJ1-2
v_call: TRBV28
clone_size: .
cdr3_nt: TGTGCCAGCAGTTCTCCGATGACAGGGAACTATGGCTACACCTTC
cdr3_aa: CASSSPMTGNYGYTF

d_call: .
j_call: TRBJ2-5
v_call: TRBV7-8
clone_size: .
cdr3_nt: TGTGCCAGCAGCTTAATAAAGGTGCGGGACCAAGAGACCCAGTACTTC
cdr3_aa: CASSLIKVRDQETQYF

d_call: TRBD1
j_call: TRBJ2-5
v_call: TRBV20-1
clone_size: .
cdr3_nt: TGCAGTGCTAGTGGGTGGGGACAGGGGCAAGAGACCCAGTACTTC
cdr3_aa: CSASGWGQGQETQYF

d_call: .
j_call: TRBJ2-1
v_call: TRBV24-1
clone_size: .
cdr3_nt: TGTGCCACCAGTGTCGCGGGTAGTAACAATGAGCAGTTCTTC
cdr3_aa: CATSVAGSNNEQFF

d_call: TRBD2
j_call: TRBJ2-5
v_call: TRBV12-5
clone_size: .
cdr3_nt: TGTGCTAGTGGTTTGTCTACTTTAGCGGGAGCGGAGACCCAGTACTTC
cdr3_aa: CASGLSTLAGAETQYF

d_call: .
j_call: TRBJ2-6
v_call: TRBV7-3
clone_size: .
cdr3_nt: TGTGCCACACGAGCGGAAAGCTCTGGGGCCAACGTCCTGACTTTC
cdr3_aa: CATRAESSGANVLTF

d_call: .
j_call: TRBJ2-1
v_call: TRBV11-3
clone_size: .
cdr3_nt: TGTGCCAGCAGCTTAGACCCGGGGGGCGATGAGCAGTTCTTC
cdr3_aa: CASSLDPGGDEQFF

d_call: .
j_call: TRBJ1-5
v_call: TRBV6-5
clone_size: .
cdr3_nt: TGTGCCGCGGAACGGGGTGGAAATCAGCCCCAGCATTTT
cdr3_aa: CAAERGGNQPQHF

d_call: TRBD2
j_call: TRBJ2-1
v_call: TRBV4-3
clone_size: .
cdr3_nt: TGCGCCAGGAATCAGCGGGAGAGCTCCTACAATGAGCAGTTCTTC
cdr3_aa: CARNQRESSYNEQFF

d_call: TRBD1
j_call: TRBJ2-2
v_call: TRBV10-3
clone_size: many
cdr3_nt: TGTGCCGTCGACAGGGGAACCGGGGAGCTGTTTTTT
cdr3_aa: CAVDRGTGELFF

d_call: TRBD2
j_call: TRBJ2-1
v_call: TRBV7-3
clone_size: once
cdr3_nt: TGTGCCAGCAGCTTGACTAGCGGAACCTACAATGAGCAGTTCTTC
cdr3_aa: CASSLTSGTYNEQFF

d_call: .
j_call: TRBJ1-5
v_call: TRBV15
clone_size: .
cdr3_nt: TGTGCCACCAGCAGGGGGGGTGCCGCCAATCAGCCCCAGCATTTT
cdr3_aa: CATSRGGAANQPQHF

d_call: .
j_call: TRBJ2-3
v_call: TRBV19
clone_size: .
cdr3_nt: TGTGCCAGTACCAGGGGCGGGTACACAGATACGCAGTATTTT
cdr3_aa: CASTRGGYTDTQYF

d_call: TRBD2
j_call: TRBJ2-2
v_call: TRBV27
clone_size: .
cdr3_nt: TGTGCCAGCACCAAACGATTCCTAGCGGGAGACACCGGGGAGCTGTTTTTT
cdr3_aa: CASTKRFLAGDTGELFF

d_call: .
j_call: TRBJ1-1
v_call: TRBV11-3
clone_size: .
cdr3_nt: TGTGCCAGCAGCTTAGGGAGCTACACGGGTGGTACTGAAGCTTTCTTT
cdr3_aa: CASSLGSYTGGTEAFF

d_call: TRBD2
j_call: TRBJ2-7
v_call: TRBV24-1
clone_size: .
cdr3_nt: TGTGCCACCAGTGAAATCGGGACTAGCGGGAAGTACGAGCAGTACTTC
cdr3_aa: CATSEIGTSGKYEQYF

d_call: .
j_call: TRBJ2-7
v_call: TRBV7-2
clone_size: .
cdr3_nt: TGTGCCAGCAGCGGGAGCGGAGGGGTGGGTGAGCAGTACTTC
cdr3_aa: CASSGSGGVGEQYF

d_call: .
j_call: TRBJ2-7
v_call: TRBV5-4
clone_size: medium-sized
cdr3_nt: TGTGCCAGCAGCTTGGAACCCCGGTCTGACGAGCAGTACTTC
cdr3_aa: CASSLEPRSDEQYF

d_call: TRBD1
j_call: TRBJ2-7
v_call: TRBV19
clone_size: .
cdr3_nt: TGTGCCAGTAGAGGACAGGGGTACTACGAGCAGTACTTC
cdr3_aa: CASRGQGYYEQYF

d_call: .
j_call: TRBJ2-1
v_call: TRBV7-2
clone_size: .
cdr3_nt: TGTGCCAGCAGCCCCTGGGGGGAAAATTACAATGAGCAGTTCTTC
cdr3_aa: CASSPWGENYNEQFF

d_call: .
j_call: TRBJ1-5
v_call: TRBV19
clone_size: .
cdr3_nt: TGTGCCAGTACCACCCGACAGGACAGCAATCAGCCCCAGCATTTT
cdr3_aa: CASTTRQDSNQPQHF

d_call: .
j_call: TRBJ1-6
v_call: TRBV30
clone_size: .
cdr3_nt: TGTGCCTGGAGTGTAGGAGGGTATAATTCACCCCTCCACTTT
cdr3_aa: CAWSVGGYNSPLHF

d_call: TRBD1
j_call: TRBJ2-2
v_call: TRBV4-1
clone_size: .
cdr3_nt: TGCGCCAGCAGCTACGGGACAGGAGACACCGGGGAGCTGTTTTTT
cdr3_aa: CASSYGTGDTGELFF